This T cell receptor (beta chain) was recorded in a study of OX40 agonist ivuxolimab in advanced cancers. Study in general: Past anti-PD-1, anti-PD-L1 or anti-CTLA-4 therapy was accepted, and approximately 40% had received some.

This CDR3 region has 14 residues. Germline V gene lookup returns CDR1 SNHLY and CDR2 FYNNEI. The junction had 2 bases not matched to a gene; V was cut back by 6 bases and J by 3 bases. Repertoires were generated with immunoSEQ multiplex PCR, while TCRdb's copy carries only in-frame clones and drops some. The sample carries some 100,000 clones, over 75% recorded once. The input for sequencing was CD4+ or CD8+ T cells sorted from blood, taken in a trial of the OX40 agonist ivuxolimab. The rearrangement joins TRBV2 to TRBJ2-7; 13 bases fit TRBD2. The source of this sequence is an adult with an advanced solid tumor such as melanoma, head and neck, liver or kidney cancer. The CDR3 nucleotides are TGTGCCAGCAGGGGGACTAGCGGGGACTACGAGCAGTACTTC. Translation gives CASRGTSGDYEQYF. Together with reference TRBV2 and TRBJ2-7, the CDR3 gives the full variable domain: EPEVTQTPSHQVTQMGQEVILRCVPISNHLYFYWYRQILGQKVEFLVSFYNNEISEKSEIFDDQFSVERPDGSNFTLKIRSTKLEDSAMYFCASRGTSGDYEQYFGPGTRLTVT.